One and the same sample provided the 3 T cell receptor beta chains below, sequenced in a study of blood T cell repertoires in COVID-19 (dated by TCRdb to the early 2020s). Library creation used the immunoSEQ multiplex PCR assay. TCRdb's version of the immuneACCESS table is confined to in-frame rearrangements and falls short of the full clone set. An unresolved V gene accounts for under half of the shortfall where checked; the remainder is of unknown origin. In this sample the table shows roughly 140,000 clones, about 85% of which occur a single time. The ten top clones hold 35% to 40% of the sample. Input material: peripheral blood. The source of these receptors is a human donor in a cohort sampled during active COVID-19.

The rearrangement uses TRBV29-1 and TRBJ2-1; 8 positions match TRBD1. This CDR3 comprises 15 residues. CDR1 is SQVTM and CDR2 is ANQGSEA in the germline V gene. Trimming at V came to 7 bases and at J to 0 bases, leaving 8 bases not matched to a gene. The CDR3, as DNA: TGCAGCGAAACAGGGGGTGCCGGCTCCTACAATGAGCAGTTCTTC. Its protein is CSETGGAGSYNEQFF.

The chain couples TRBV7-2 to TRBJ2-1; 9 positions agree with TRBD2. V trimming: 3 bases; J trimming: 4 bases; junction bases outside the gene matches: 4. Germline V gives CDR1 SGHTA, CDR2 FQGNSA. The CDR3 has 15 amino acids. DNA for the CDR3: TGTGCCAGCAGCTTGGTAGCGGGGGCTTACAATGAGCAGTTCTTC. Residues: CASSLVAGAYNEQFF.

The V call is TRBV19, the J call TRBJ2-5; 11 nucleotides match TRBD1. The CDR3 runs to 15 residues. The V and J ends lost 9 bases and 5 bases, in that order; junction bases with no gene match: 11. Germline CDR1 is LNHDA and CDR2 is SQIVND (reference sequence). This chain's CDR3 is CASTRTGGEWETQYF. CDR3 DNA: TGTGCCAGCACCAGGACAGGGGGCGAATGGGAGACCCAGTACTTC.